This entry lists 10 T cell receptor beta chains sequenced from one sample in a study of regulatory T cells in long-lasting Graves disease. Combining iRepertoire HTBI primers with Arm-PCR of CDR3 regions, the authors built TCR beta libraries. TCRdb ran MiXCR on the multiplex PCR reads and lists one entry per CDR3 protein. The sample records roughly 560,000 distinct CDR3 sequences, 12% being singletons. The time point is: newly diagnosed GD, antithyroid drugs for less than 3 months. Making the TCR library involved RNA that had been extracted from PBMCs. The data were also submitted as part of a second study, on T cells in Graves' hyperthyroidism and ophthalmopathy.

The material was peripheral blood mononuclear cells (PBMCs), obtained at new diagnosis, from a patient treated with antithyroid drugs. The receptors stem from a woman in her 30s with Graves disease.

This clonotype was recorded many times. The V and J genes are TRBV7-2 and TRBJ2-1, with no clear D. The germline V gene encodes CDR1 SGHTA and CDR2 FQGNSA. Trimming removed 5 bases from V and 1 base from J, with 6 bases in between. The CDR3 totals 13 residues. This CDR3 reads CASSAESYNEQFF. CDR3 sequence (DNA): TGTGCCAGCAGCGCCGAATCCTACAATGAGCAGTTCTTC.

This chain joins TRBV20-1 and TRBJ2-7, with 10 positions matching TRBD2. Germline CDR1 reads DFQATT; CDR2 reads SNEGSKA (reference sequence). J gave up 2 bases and V 4 bases, and 5 bases lay outside the gene matches. CDR3 size: 14 residues. CDR3 region: CSAKAGGLTYEQYF. The CDR3, as DNA: TGCAGTGCTAAAGCGGGAGGGTTAACCTACGAGCAGTACTTC.

This clonotype was counted ten times or more. This chain links TRBV15 with TRBJ1-5, with TRBD1 as a possible D gene (5 bases). The germline gives CDR1 LNHNV, CDR2 YYDKDF (reference sequence). V was trimmed by 0 bases and J by 3 bases, leaving 15 bases between them. The CDR3 length is 17 residues. The CDR3 nucleotides are TGTGCCACCAGCAGAGATTTGGGGACGGGGTACAATCAGCCCCAGCATTTT. The encoded protein is CATSRDLGTGYNQPQHF.

Concerning this clonotype: The germline gene is not matched at one end of the junction; a read error may be the cause. The CDR3 region has the DNA TGTTCCAGTGTCGAAAAATCCGGGATTCTTAATTCACCCCTCCACTTT. Protein sequence: CSSVEKSGILNSPLHF. This rearrangement joins TRBV19 to TRBJ1-6; D call uncertain. Looked up from germline, CDR1 is LNHDA and CDR2 is SQIVND (reference sequence). The CDR3 consists of 16 residues.

Many counts were recorded for this clonotype. The chain carries TRBV9 and TRBJ2-4; 8 bases fit TRBD1. Losses at the gene ends were 2 bases for V and 6 bases for J; bases not matched to a gene: 1. CDR3 length: 13 residues. Germline CDR1 and CDR2: SGDLS and YYNGEE. The CDR3 DNA sequence: TGTGCCAGCAGCGTCGGGACAGGAAACATTCAGTACTTC. It encodes CASSVGTGNIQYF.

This clonotype was detected ten times or more. The chain joins TRBV11-2 to TRBJ2-3; no clear D. Trimming removed 5 bases from V and 0 bases from J, with 15 bases in between. The CDR3 extends over 16 amino acids. Germline V CDR1 and CDR2: SGHAT, FQNNGV. As DNA, the CDR3 is TGTGCCAGCAGCCGTTCATGGATGAAAAGCACAGATACGCAGTATTTT. It translates to CASSRSWMKSTDTQYF. Based on the CDR3 plus reference TRBV11-2 and TRBJ2-3, the full variable domain is EAGVAQSPRYKIIEKRQSVAFWCNPISGHATLYWYQQILGQGPKLLIQFQNNGVVDDSQLPKDRFSAERLKGVDSTLKIQPAKLEDSAVYLCASSRSWMKSTDTQYFGPGTRLTVL.

This clonotype was recorded at least ten times. This chain joins TRBV28 and TRBJ2-7; D may be TRBD2 (5 bases). Looked up from germline, CDR1 is MDHEN and CDR2 is SYDVKM. V gave up 7 bases and J gave up 4 bases, with 11 bases separating them. The CDR3 has 12 amino acids. DNA for the CDR3: TGTGCCAGCACCACTAGACCTTACGAGCAGTACTTC. Translated: CASTTRPYEQYF.

This clonotype was picked up many times. The gene calls are TRBV15 and TRBJ1-5, with TRBD1 matching 9 bases. The ends lost 3 bases at V and 2 bases at J; junction bases unmatched: 5. Germline CDR1 is LNHNV and CDR2 is YYDKDF (reference sequence). The CDR3 is made up of 16 amino acids. This chain's CDR3 is CATSSGGDRGNQPQHF. The DNA for the CDR3 is TGTGCCACCAGCAGTGGGGGGGACAGGGGCAATCAGCCCCAGCATTTT. The full variable domain, in which reference TRBV15 and TRBJ1-5 provide the parts outside the CDR3, is DAMVIQNPRYQVTQFGKPVTLSCSQTLNHNVMYWYQQKSSQAPKLLFHYYDKDFNNEADTPDNFQSRRPNTSFCFLDIRSPGLGDTAMYLCATSSGGDRGNQPQHFGDGTRLSIL.

Notes on this clonotype: A much larger clone lies one base from this, so it may be a read error. This chain joins TRBV28 and TRBJ1-6; D remains ambiguous. The CDR3 contains 16 residues. The germline CDR1 and CDR2 sequences are MDHEN and SYDVKM. The V end lost 3 bases, the J end lost 14 bases, and 23 bases lay between the germline ends. CDR3 protein: CASSFVKPSPLSSLHF. The DNA for the CDR3 is TGTGCCAGCAGTTTTGTCAAGCCCTCCCCTTTATCATCCCTCCACTTT.

This clonotype was observed at least ten times. The rearrangement joins TRBV2 to TRBJ1-1; D may be TRBD1 (5 bases). Germline V CDR1 and CDR2: SNHLY, FYNNEI. Trimming removed 6 bases from V and 1 base from J, with 18 bases in between. This CDR3 has 16 residues. The CDR3 loop reads CASRTRDWPANTEAFF. For the CDR3, the DNA is TGTGCCAGCAGAACCAGGGATTGGCCCGCGAACACTGAAGCTTTCTTT.